The source of this T cell receptor beta chain is a study of cytomegalovirus exposure and HLA in healthy donors (dated by TCRdb to about 2017). At the level of the whole study: In an earlier analysis of 550 to 750 of the donors, 250 to 350 Gb of sequence data and approximately 100 million unique TCR beta sequences from about 190 million T cells were reported. The aim of the study was to test whether cataloging public T cell receptors could identify signatures of past pathogen exposure. An earlier analysis of roughly 580 of the donors used high-throughput TCR beta sequencing to judge whether each TCR beta V gene segment behaved as functional or pseudogenic. Among some 410 genotyped donors of the cohort, an average of approximately 240,000 unique TCR beta nucleotide sequences was sequenced per donor, of which about 18% were non-productive. Using immunosequencing, the study profiled T cell repertoires from 500 to 800 subjects and related those repertoires to cytomegalovirus serostatus. Donor age, sex, ethnicity and CMV serostatus were compiled alongside the repertoire data. A later genetic analysis used genome-wide SNP genotypes for about 60% of the 666 donors, treating that subset as a discovery cohort. The number of typed donors differed by locus: about 620-630 for A, B, C, DRB1 and DQB1; some 540 for DQA1; 606 for DPA1; and roughly 470 for DPB1. Every discovery cohort repertoire had been produced on one sequencing platform. Several DR-DQ haplotypes were handled as single units for association and clustering, since linkage in the cohort was strong. In a later analysis, previously published TCR beta repertoires from 500 to 750 donors were re-analyzed and high-resolution HLA genotyping was added so that TCR occurrence patterns could be studied. About 320 gigabases of sequencing data and approximately 84 million unique TCR sequences were included in an early release covering around 600 HLA-typed donors. The later analysis used no new phenotypic data to find candidate immune exposures, relying instead on TCR beta sequences and their occurrence across donors. Among the roughly 390 genotyped donors, around 81% belonged to the genetic ancestry cluster associated with self-reported Caucasian donors. In addition to the first cohort of 666 subjects, a separate validation cohort of 130 or so different subjects was used. HLA typing included class I and class II loci at four-digit resolution. To predict cytomegalovirus infection status, the study combined high-throughput TCR immunosequencing, statistical association of individual TCRs with disease status, and machine learning.

On this clone: Its antigen specificity is not known.

According to the germline V gene (reference sequence), CDR1 reads SGHNT and CDR2 reads YYREEE. The germline V end is reduced by 4 bases and the J end by 5 bases; junction bases left unmatched: 11. Counted from cysteine to phenylalanine, this CDR3 has 15 amino acids. Only the CDR3 region is kept as DNA, spanning 45 bases read in frame from base 1. Results the study describes overall, beyond this receptor: In the study, around 160 TCR beta chains were listed as associated with cytomegalovirus. In a later analysis, most CMV-associated TCR beta chains were found to appear HLA-restricted, with HLA associations seemingly driven largely by CMV exposure. According to a later analysis, parvovirus B19, influenza, CMV and Epstein-Barr virus appeared linked to several top co-occurrence clusters. In a later analysis, HLA-associated TCR beta chains showed more clonal expansion and lower generation probabilities than non-associated chains that were equally common. A further reported finding was that TCR beta sequences accurately predicted the HLA-A and HLA-B alleles for most subjects in the first cohort. Because counts were too low, 15 or so rarely observed V segments, including chromosome 9 orphons, were excluded from the earlier analysis of fewer than 650 of the donors. Three of the identified cytomegalovirus-associated TCR beta chains were confirmed in vitro to be specific for cytomegalovirus antigens. A later analysis found that TCR association rates varied across HLA loci, with DRB1 alleles showing the most associated TCRs and HLA-C alleles the fewest. CMV serostatus was the only immune exposure information available for the cohort. A later genetic analysis associated a missense DCLRE1C variant with V-gene and J-gene trimming of TCR beta chains, and an independent cohort replicated the association. A later analysis associated 16,951 TCR beta sequences with specific HLA alleles at a false discovery rate of 0.05. The authors suggested that the approach could potentially be extended to other disease states and immunological phenotypes. Compared with the approximately 720-donor mean, donors in an Asian-associated ancestry cluster had fewer N-insertions in productive TCRs, according to a later genetic analysis. Assigning TCR associations to individual alleles was difficult when HLA alleles, especially DR and DQ, strongly co-occurred. Linkage disequilibrium might explain the correlated functional status among segregating V segments, but an unknown experimental factor could not be ruled out. The presence/absence analyses assumed that sequencing depth was roughly uniform across donors, and that assumption may not be true. Because some donors lacked HLA typing at each locus, the association tests relied only on the typed subset. The 87-base-pair reads could not distinguish some IMGT-functional V segments, including TRBV6-2 and TRBV6-3, so those segments were excluded. Broadly in line with IMGT annotations, most TCR beta V segments showed up in productive rearrangements about 87% or about 30% of the time in an earlier analysis of around 600 of the donors. This cohort had only TCR beta chains sequenced, and the lack of alpha or paired-chain data limited which features could be detected. Cytomegalovirus status was reported to be diagnosed by the classifier with high specificity and sensitivity in both the original and validation cohorts. Most TCR sequences were seen in very few donors, while some public TCRs were found in many individuals. A cluster of highly shared sequence variants was judged likely to represent a technical artifact of the sequencing pipeline.

Library generation was performed with the immunoSEQ multiplex PCR assay. For the multiplex PCR, a mixture combining 60 forward primers for TCR Vbeta segments and 13 reverse primers for TCR Jbeta segments was used. Amplification of the CDR3 region of rearranged TCR beta genes was performed with a multiplex PCR assay on genomic DNA. Amplified TCR beta libraries were sequenced as 87-base-pair reads on the Illumina HiSeq System. As for the original processing: A later analysis tallied 75 million to 95 million unique TCR beta chains across the roughly 610 repertoires, and around 10 million of those chains were shared by two or more donors. A nearest-neighbor algorithm error-corrected the raw reads and collapsed the reads into unique sequences, merging closely related sequences to remove PCR and sequencing errors. CDR3 sequences were aligned to IMGT reference sequences to assign V, D and J gene segments. For a sequence to be retained, at least a six-nucleotide match to both a V gene segment and a J gene segment was required. A rearrangement was called productive if the CDR3 had no stop codons and remained in frame with V and J, and every other rearrangement was called non-productive. Following IMGT convention, CDR3 was defined as the stretch from the second conserved V-encoded cysteine up to the conserved J-encoded phenylalanine. The earlier analysis of about 610 of the donors excluded sequences that lacked an unambiguous match to a single V gene segment. In an earlier analysis of almost 600 of the donors, a V segment was called functional when productive rearrangements were above 56.7%, and segregating when the standard deviation between donors exceeded 5%. To diagnose cytomegalovirus status from the catalog of TCR beta chain sequences, a statistical classification framework was built. V and J gene assignment, in a later analysis, came from comparing TCR nucleotide sequences with IMGT/GENE-DB human TR gene sequences. A later analysis assigned CDR3 sequences and most-parsimonious VDJ recombination scenarios with the TCRdist pipeline. In a later analysis, each TCR beta chain was defined by its CDR3 amino acid sequence together with its V-gene family, and reads lacking a unique V-gene family were excluded. To address suspected cross-contamination and a sequencing artifact, a later analysis removed around 590 highly shared, low-generation-probability nucleotide sequences. A later analysis calculated a clonal expansion index for each public chain from normalized within-repertoire ranks of inferred template counts. In a later analysis, generation probabilities were computed with a VDJ recombination model fitted to out-of-frame rearrangements, and the resulting probabilities were checked against IGoR. A later analysis scored TCR-TCR, TCR-HLA and TCR-CMV co-occurrence with hypergeometric tests, applying a repertoire-size bias correction to TCR pairs. False discovery rates were estimated in a later analysis by permuting HLA or CMV assignments 20 times. A later analysis grouped co-occurring TCRs with DBSCAN, adding TCRdist sequence similarity when clustering within HLA-allele-positive subsets. For co-occurrence clustering, repertoires with fewer than 30,000 or more than 120,000 public chains were excluded, along with five repertoires with anomalous nucleotide sharing. TCRdb re-hosts the immuneACCESS table, in-frame sequences only. Its copies lack some clones; in the studies checked, an unresolved V gene accounts for under half of them, and the cause for the rest is not known. V, J and clone size reflect that table, while D and trimming were determined from the DNA. The sample table on file contains approximately 120,000 clones. The ten largest clonotypes hold roughly 1% of the sample.

The cohort consisted of 600 or so healthy bone marrow donors. All cohort members were sampled while nominally healthy, although unrecorded immune exposures were likely present. The donor was CMV seronegative and belonged to the group of 350 or so seronegative cohort members. Each donor provided a peripheral blood sample, and peripheral blood mononuclear cells were used for TCR beta sequencing. Genomic DNA was extracted from the blood cell samples with the Qiagen DNeasy Blood Extraction Kit. This receptor was obtained from a man aged 18 to 30 in good health and CMV-seronegative. The specimen sequenced was PBMCs. The rearranged segments are TRBV5-4 and TRBJ1-1; 7 junctional bases match TRBD1. The DNA sequence is given as TGTGCCAGCAGCATACCCACAGGGGCGAGAACTGAAGCTTTCTTT. It is translated as CASSIPTGARTEAFF.